These T cell receptor beta chains were read from a single sample in a study of cytomegalovirus exposure and HLA in healthy donors. TCRdb's copy holds only in-frame clones and misses some; the assay was immunoSEQ multiplex PCR. The repertoire includes approximately 60,000 clones, around four fifths of them detected once, and 1.6% sits in the top ten. Material for sequencing was PBMCs. These TCRs come from a man aged 25-40 years in good health and CMV-seronegative. Both conserved end residues are part of each CDR3. A D gene is named only where the DNA matches it firmly. Clone size appears in some rows only: once, few, many, or a class for an expanded clone.

clone_size d_call j_call v_call cdr3_aa cdr3_nt
- - TRBJ2-6 TRBV7-6 CASSSLNSGANVLTF TGTGCCAGCAGCTCCTTAAACTCTGGGGCCAACGTCCTGACTTTC
- TRBD1 TRBJ1-2 TRBV5-4 CASSPDRDYGYTF TGTGCCAGCAGCCCGGACAGGGACTATGGCTACACCTTC
- TRBD1 TRBJ1-5 TRBV27 CASSLSWDRVNQPQHF TGTGCCAGCAGTTTATCGTGGGACAGGGTCAATCAGCCCCAGCATTTT
- - TRBJ1-3 TRBV4-2 CASSQDGHISGNTIYF TGTGCCAGCAGCCAAGATGGCCATATCTCTGGAAACACCATATATTTT
- - TRBJ1-5 TRBV10-3 CAISEYGGSNQPQHF TGTGCCATCAGTGAGTATGGGGGCAGCAATCAGCCCCAGCATTTT
- TRBD1 TRBJ1-1 TRBV6-5 CASSLPGTGMTFF TGTGCCAGCAGTCTACCCGGGACAGGGATGACTTTCTTT
- TRBD2 TRBJ2-2 TRBV7-2 CASSFSGGLNTGELFF TGTGCCAGCAGCTTTAGCGGGGGGTTGAACACCGGGGAGCTGTTTTTT
- - TRBJ1-1 TRBV7-9 CASRKDNLATEAFF TGTGCCAGCAGAAAAGACAATCTGGCCACTGAAGCTTTCTTT
- TRBD1 TRBJ1-1 TRBV14 CASKGQGNTEAFF TGTGCCAGCAAGGGACAGGGGAACACTGAAGCTTTCTTT
- TRBD1 TRBJ2-2 TRBV19 CASSRQGNTGELFF TGTGCCAGTAGTCGACAGGGGAACACCGGGGAGCTGTTTTTT
few TRBD1 TRBJ2-2 TRBV27 CASSLSGDRIYTGELFF TGTGCCAGCAGTTTATCTGGGGACAGAATATACACCGGGGAGCTGTTTTTT
- TRBD2 TRBJ2-3 TRBV6-6 CASSYGASGRGDTQYF TGTGCCAGCAGTTACGGGGCTAGCGGGAGAGGTGATACGCAGTATTTT
- - TRBJ1-2 TRBV30 CAWSVGRQIYGYTF TGTGCCTGGAGTGTAGGCAGGCAAATATATGGCTACACCTTC
- - TRBJ2-1 TRBV7-9 CASSLGGGDNEQFF TGTGCCAGCAGCTTAGGAGGGGGTGACAATGAGCAGTTCTTC
- TRBD1 TRBJ2-1 TRBV13 CASSPRTGNEQFF TGTGCCAGCAGCCCGCGGACAGGGAATGAGCAGTTCTTC
few TRBD1 TRBJ1-2 TRBV5-1 CASSRWDRGRDGYTF TGCGCCAGCAGCCGATGGGACAGGGGGCGAGATGGCTACACCTTC
- - TRBJ1-5 TRBV18 CASSPGRASNQPQHF TGTGCCAGCTCACCAGGCAGGGCTAGCAATCAGCCCCAGCATTTT